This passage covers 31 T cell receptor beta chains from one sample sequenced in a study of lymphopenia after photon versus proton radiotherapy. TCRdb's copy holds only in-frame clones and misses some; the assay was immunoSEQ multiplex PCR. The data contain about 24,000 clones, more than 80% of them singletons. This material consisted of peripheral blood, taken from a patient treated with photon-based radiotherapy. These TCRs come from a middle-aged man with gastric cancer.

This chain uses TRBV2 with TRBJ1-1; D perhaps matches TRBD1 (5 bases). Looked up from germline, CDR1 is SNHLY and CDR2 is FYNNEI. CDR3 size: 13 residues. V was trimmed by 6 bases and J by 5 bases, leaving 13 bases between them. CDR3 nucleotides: TGTGCCAGCAGCTCACAGGTGGGGACTGAAGCTTTCTTT. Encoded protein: CASSSQVGTEAFF.

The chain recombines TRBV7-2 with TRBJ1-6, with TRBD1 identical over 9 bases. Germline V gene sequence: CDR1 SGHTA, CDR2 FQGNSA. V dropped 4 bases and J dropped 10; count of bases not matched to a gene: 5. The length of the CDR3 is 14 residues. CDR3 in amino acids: CASSSRQGGSPLHF. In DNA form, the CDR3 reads TGTGCCAGCAGCTCCAGACAGGGGGGATCACCCCTCCACTTT.

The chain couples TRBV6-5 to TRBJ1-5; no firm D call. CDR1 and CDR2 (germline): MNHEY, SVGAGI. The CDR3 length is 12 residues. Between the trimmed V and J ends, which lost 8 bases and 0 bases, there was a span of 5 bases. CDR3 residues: CASRDSNQPQHF. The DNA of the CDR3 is TGTGCCAGCCGTGATAGCAATCAGCCCCAGCATTTT.

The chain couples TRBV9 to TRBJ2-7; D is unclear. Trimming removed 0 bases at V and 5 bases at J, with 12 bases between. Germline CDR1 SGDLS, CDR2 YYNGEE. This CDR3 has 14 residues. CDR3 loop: CASSVVPSGNEQYF. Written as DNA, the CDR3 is TGTGCCAGCAGCGTAGTTCCGAGTGGGAACGAGCAGTACTTC.

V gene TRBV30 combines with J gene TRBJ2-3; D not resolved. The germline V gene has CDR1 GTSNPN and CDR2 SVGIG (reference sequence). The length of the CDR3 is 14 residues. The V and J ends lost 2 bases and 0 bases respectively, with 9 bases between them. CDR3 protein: CAWSTPSSTDTQYF. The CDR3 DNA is TGTGCCTGGAGTACCCCGAGTAGCACAGATACGCAGTATTTT.

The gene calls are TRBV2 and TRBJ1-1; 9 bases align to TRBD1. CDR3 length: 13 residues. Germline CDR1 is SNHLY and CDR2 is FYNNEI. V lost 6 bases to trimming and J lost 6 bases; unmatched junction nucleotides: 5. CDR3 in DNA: TGTGCCAGCAGCGGGACAGGGAGGGCTGAAGCTTTCTTT. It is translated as CASSGTGRAEAFF.

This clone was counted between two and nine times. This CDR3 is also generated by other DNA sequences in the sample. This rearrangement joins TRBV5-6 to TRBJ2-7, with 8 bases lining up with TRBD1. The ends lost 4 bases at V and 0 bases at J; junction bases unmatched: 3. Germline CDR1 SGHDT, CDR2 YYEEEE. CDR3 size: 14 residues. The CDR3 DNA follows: TGTGCCAGCAGCCCAGGACAGGGCTCCTACGAGCAGTACTTC. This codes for CASSPGQGSYEQYF.

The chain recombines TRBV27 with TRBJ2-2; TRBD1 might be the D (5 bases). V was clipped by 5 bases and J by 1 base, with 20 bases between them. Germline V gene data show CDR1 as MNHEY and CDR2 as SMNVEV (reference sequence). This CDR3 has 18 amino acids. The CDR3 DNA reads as TGTGCCAGCAGTCCATGGGGAACGGCAGGGAAGAACACCGGGGAGCTGTTTTTT. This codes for CASSPWGTAGKNTGELFF.

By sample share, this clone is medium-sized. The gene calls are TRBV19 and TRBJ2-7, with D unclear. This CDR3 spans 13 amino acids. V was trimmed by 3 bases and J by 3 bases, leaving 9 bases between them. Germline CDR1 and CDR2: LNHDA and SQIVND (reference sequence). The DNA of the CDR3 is TGTGCCAGTAGTATTACACTAAGCTACGAGCAGTACTTC. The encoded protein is CASSITLSYEQYF.

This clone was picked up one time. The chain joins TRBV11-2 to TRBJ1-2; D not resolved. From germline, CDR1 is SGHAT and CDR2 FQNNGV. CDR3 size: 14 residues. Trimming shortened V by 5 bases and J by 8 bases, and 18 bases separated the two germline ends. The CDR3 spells CASSPGGRLGGYTF. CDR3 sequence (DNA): TGTGCCAGCAGCCCAGGAGGGAGGCTGGGGGGCTACACCTTC.

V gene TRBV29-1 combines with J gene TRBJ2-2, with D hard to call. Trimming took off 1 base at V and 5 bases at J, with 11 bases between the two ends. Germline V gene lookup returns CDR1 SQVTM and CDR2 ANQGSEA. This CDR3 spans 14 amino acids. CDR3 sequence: CSVEVRRATGELFF. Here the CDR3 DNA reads TGCAGCGTTGAAGTTCGAAGGGCAACCGGGGAGCTGTTTTTT.

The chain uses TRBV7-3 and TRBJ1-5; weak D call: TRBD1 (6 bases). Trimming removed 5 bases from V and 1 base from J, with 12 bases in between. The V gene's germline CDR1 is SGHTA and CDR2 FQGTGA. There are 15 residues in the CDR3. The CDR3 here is CASSQGWLSNQPQHF. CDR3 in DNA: TGTGCCAGCAGCCAGGGGTGGCTGAGCAATCAGCCCCAGCATTTT.

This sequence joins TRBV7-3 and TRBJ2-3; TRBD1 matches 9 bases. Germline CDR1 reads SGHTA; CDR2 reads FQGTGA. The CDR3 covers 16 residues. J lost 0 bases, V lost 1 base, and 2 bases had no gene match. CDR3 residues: CASSLMGQGSTDTQYF. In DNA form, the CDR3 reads TGTGCCAGCAGCTTAATGGGACAGGGTAGCACAGATACGCAGTATTTT.

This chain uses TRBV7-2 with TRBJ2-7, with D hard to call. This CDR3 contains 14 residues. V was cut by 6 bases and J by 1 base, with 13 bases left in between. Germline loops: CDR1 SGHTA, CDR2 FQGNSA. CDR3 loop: CASRPALGSYEQYF. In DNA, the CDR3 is TGTGCCAGCAGACCCGCCTTGGGATCCTACGAGCAGTACTTC.

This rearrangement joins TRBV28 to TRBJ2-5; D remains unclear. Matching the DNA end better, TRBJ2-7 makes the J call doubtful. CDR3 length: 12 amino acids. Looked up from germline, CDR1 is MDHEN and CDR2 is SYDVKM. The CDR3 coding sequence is TGTGCCAGCACCACTGGACCCTACGAGCAGTACTTC. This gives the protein CASTTGPYEQYF.

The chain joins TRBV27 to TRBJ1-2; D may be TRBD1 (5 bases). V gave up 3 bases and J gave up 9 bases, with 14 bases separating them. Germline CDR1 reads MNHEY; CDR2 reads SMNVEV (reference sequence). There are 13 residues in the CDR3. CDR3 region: CASSFGGGRSYTF. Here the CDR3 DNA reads TGTGCCAGCAGTTTCGGGGGGGGACGGAGCTACACCTTC.

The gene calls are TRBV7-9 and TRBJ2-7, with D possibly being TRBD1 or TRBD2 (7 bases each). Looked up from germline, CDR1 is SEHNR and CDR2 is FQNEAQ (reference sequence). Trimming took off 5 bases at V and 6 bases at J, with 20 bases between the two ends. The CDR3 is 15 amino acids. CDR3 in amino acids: CASSTDRPGGGEQYF. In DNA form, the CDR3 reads TGTGCCAGCAGCACGGACAGGCCGGGGGGTGGCGAGCAGTACTTC.

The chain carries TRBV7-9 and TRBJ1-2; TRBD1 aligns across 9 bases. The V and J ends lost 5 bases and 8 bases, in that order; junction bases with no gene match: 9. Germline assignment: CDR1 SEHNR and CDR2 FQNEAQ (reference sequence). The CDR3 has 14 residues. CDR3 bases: TGTGCCAGCAGCGGGGGACAGGGTTACCGGGGCTACACCTTC. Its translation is CASSGGQGYRGYTF.

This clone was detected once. CDR3 bases: TGTGCCAGCAGCTCGGGGGGACTAGTCGCGAACACCGGGGAGCTGTTTTTT. Protein: CASSSGGLVANTGELFF. This chain uses TRBV7-2 with TRBJ2-2, with 8 bases identical to TRBD2. After removal of 4 bases from V and 0 bases from J, the junction contained 7 bases not matched to a gene. The CDR3 loop spans 17 amino acids. Germline V gives CDR1 SGHTA, CDR2 FQGNSA. The full variable domain, in which reference TRBV7-2 and TRBJ2-2 provide the parts outside the CDR3, is GAGVSQSPSNKVTEKGKDVELRCDPISGHTALYWYRQSLGQGLEFLIYFQGNSAPDKSGLPSDRFSAERTGGSVSTLTIQRTQQEDSAVYLCASSSGGLVANTGELFFGEGSRLTVL.

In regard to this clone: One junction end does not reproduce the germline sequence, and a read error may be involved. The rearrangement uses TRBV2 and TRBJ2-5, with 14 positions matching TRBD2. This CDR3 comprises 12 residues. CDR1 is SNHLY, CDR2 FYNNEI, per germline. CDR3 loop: CASSERGLAGDF. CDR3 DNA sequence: TGTGCCAGCAGTGAAAGGGGACTAGCGGGAGACTTC.

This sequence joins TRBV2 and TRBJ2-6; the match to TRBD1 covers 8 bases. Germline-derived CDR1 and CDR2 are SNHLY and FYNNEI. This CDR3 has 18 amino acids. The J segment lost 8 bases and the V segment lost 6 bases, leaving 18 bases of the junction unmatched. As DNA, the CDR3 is TGTGCCAGCAGACGACAAGGGACAGGCGATCCGAGGTCCAACGTCCTGACTTTC. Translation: CASRRQGTGDPRSNVLTF. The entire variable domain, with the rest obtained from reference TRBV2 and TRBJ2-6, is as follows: EPEVTQTPSHQVTQMGQEVILRCVPISNHLYFYWYRQILGQKVEFLVSFYNNEISEKSEIFDDQFSVERPDGSNFTLKIRSTKLEDSAMYFCASRRQGTGDPRSNVLTFGAGSRLTVL.

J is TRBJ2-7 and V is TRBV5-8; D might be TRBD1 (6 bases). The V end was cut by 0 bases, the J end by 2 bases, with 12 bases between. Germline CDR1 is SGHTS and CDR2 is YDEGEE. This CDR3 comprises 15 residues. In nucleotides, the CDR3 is TGTGCCAGCAGCTTGGGGCAGGGGCCGCCCTACGAGCAGTACTTC. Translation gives CASSLGQGPPYEQYF.

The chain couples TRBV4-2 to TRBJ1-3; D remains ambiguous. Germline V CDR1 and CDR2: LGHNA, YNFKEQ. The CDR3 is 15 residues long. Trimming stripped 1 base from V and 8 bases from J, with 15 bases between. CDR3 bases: TGTGCCAGCAGCCAAGCCTTACGGGGAGCGGACACCATATATTTT. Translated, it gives CASSQALRGADTIYF.

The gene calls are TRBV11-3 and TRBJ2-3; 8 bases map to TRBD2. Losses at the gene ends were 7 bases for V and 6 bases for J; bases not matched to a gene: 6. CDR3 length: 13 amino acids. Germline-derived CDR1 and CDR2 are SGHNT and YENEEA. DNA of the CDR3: TGTGCCAGCAAATTGCGGGGGGCGGATACGCAGTATTTT. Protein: CASKLRGADTQYF.

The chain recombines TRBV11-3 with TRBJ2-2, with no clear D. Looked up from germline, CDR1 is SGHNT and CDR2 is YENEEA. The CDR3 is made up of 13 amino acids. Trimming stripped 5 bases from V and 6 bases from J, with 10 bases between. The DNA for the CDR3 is TGTGCCAGCAGCCGCTCCTCACCCGGGGAGCTGTTTTTT. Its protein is CASSRSSPGELFF.

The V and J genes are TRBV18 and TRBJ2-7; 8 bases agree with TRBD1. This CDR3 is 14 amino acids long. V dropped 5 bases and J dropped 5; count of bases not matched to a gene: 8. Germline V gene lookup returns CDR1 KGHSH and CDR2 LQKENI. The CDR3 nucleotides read TGTGCCAGCTCAAACTACAGGGGGAGTAACGAGCAGTACTTC. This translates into CASSNYRGSNEQYF.

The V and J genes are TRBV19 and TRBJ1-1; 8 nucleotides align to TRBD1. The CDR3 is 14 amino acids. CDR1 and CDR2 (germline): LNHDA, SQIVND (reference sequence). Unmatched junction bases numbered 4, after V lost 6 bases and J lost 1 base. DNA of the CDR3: TGTGCCAGTAGCCGGACAGGGACGAACACTGAAGCTTTCTTT. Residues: CASSRTGTNTEAFF.

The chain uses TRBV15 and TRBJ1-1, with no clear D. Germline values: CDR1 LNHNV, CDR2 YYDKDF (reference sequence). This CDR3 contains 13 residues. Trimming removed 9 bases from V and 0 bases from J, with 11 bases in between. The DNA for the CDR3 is TGTGCCACTAGAGCCGGTTTGAACACTGAAGCTTTCTTT. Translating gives CATRAGLNTEAFF.

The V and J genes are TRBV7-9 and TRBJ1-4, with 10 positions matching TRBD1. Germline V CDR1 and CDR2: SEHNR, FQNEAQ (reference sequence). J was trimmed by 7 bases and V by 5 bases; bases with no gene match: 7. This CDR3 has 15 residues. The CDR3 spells CASSPRRDRGEKLFF. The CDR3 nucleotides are TGTGCCAGCAGCCCGAGGCGGGACAGGGGTGAAAAACTGTTTTTT.

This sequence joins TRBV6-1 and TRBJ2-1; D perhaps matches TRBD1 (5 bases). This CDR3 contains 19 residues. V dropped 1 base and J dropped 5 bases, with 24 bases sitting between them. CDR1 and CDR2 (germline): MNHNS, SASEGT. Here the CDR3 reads CASSEGRLKPAGYDNEQFF. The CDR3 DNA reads TGTGCCAGCAGTGAAGGGAGACTTAAGCCGGCAGGGTACGACAATGAGCAGTTCTTC.

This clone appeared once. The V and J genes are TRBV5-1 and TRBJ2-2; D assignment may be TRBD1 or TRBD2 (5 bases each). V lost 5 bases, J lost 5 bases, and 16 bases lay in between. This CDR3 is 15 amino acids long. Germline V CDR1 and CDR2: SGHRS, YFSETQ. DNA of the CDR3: TGCGCCAGCAGGGCCCCAGGGCGGAGGACCGGGGAGCTGTTTTTT. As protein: CASRAPGRRTGELFF. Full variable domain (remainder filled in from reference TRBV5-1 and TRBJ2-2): KAGVTQTPRYLIKTRGQQVTLSCSPISGHRSVSWYQQTPGQGLQFLFEYFSETQRNKGNFPGRFSGRQFSNSRSEMNVSTLELGDSALYLCASRAPGRRTGELFFGEGSRLTVL.